The 19 T cell receptor beta chains presented below share a single source sample, sequenced in a study of blood T cell repertoires in COVID-19. Sequencing used immunoSEQ multiplex PCR; TCRdb keeps in-frame clones, though not all of them. The data show a few hundred thousand clones, around 86% seen once. The sample was peripheral blood. These receptors all stem from a man aged 25 to 45 who had recovered from COVID-19.

The rearrangement links TRBV13 to TRBJ1-6; maybe TRBD1 (6 bases). Germline values: CDR1 PRHDT, CDR2 FYEKMQ (reference sequence). This CDR3 is built from 14 residues. The V gene lost 8 bases and the J gene lost 0 bases, with 8 bases spanning the gap. As DNA, the CDR3 is TGTGCCAGCTTGGACAGCTCCTATAATTCACCCCTCCACTTT. This codes for CASLDSSYNSPLHF.

This sequence joins TRBV7-3 and TRBJ2-7; D perhaps matches TRBD2 (6 bases). Germline V gene lookup returns CDR1 SGHTA and CDR2 FQGTGA. The CDR3 covers 12 residues. The V and J ends lost 8 bases and 6 bases respectively, with 14 bases between them. The CDR3 bases are TGTGCCAGCTGGGGCGCGGGGTGCGAGCAGTACGTC. Its translation: CASWGAGCEQYV.

The CDR3 sequence: CASSQGLAGDTQYF. CDR3 coding DNA: TGTGCCAGCAGCCAAGGACTAGCGGGGGATACGCAGTATTTT. The J gene is TRBJ2-3, the V gene TRBV4-2, with 11 bases fitting TRBD2. Germline CDR1 LGHNA, CDR2 YNFKEQ. The CDR3 length is 14 residues. V shed 1 base, J shed 6 bases, and the junction held 0 bases outside the gene matches.

The rearrangement joins TRBV5-4 to TRBJ1-1, with 7 bases that match TRBD1. There are 15 residues in the CDR3. Germline assignment: CDR1 SGHNT and CDR2 YYREEE (reference sequence). J lost 1 base, V lost 4 bases, and 7 bases had no gene match. The CDR3: CASSTEDRANTEAFF. CDR3 nucleotide sequence: TGTGCCAGCAGCACTGAAGACAGGGCGAACACTGAAGCTTTCTTT.

The chain recombines TRBV7-2 with TRBJ2-5; perhaps TRBD2 as D (6 bases). The V end lost 5 bases, the J end lost 4 bases, and 17 bases lay between the germline ends. The CDR3 has 15 amino acids. Germline loops: CDR1 SGHTA, CDR2 FQGNSA. Here the CDR3 reads CASSPPPGVGETQYF. In nucleotides, the CDR3 is TGTGCCAGCAGCCCCCCACCGGGGGTTGGAGAGACCCAGTACTTC.

This chain joins TRBV11-2 and TRBJ2-1, with 8 nucleotides matching TRBD2. Germline CDR1 SGHAT, CDR2 FQNNGV. The CDR3 is made up of 16 amino acids. V was clipped by 7 bases and J by 3 bases; unmatched bases: 11. Written as DNA, the CDR3 is TGTGCCAGCACCCCAGGGGCGGCGGGGGGCTACAATGAGCAGTTCTTC. Residues: CASTPGAAGGYNEQFF.

This chain uses TRBV11-1 with TRBJ2-7, with 8 bases identical to TRBD2. The CDR3 consists of 12 residues. Trimming cost V 5 bases and J 6 bases; bases outside gene matches: 3. The germline V gene encodes CDR1 SGHAT and CDR2 FQDESV (reference sequence). The CDR3 DNA reads as TGTGCCAGCAGCACTCGGGGGGGCGAGCAGTACGTC. Translation gives CASSTRGGEQYV.

The chain joins TRBV11-2 to TRBJ2-3; 11 bases line up with TRBD2. Germline V gene lookup returns CDR1 SGHAT and CDR2 FQNNGV. Trimming took 5 bases from V and 3 from J; bases not matched to a gene: 1. The CDR3 consists of 14 residues. In nucleotides, the CDR3 is TGTGCCAGCAGCCGGACTAGCGGGACAGATACGCAGTATTTT. Amino acid sequence: CASSRTSGTDTQYF.

The chain joins TRBV5-4 to TRBJ1-1, with D possibly being TRBD1 (6 bases). This CDR3 is 14 amino acids long. V gave up 1 base and J gave up 5 bases, with 12 bases separating them. CDR1 and CDR2 from the germline V gene are SGHNT and YYREEE (reference sequence). The CDR3 loop reads CASSLYRVRTEAFF. CDR3 nucleotides: TGTGCCAGCAGCTTGTACAGGGTAAGAACTGAAGCTTTCTTT.

This sequence joins TRBV5-1 and TRBJ1-6; 11 bases fit TRBD1. V dropped 3 bases and J dropped 5; count of bases not matched to a gene: 7. CDR1 SGHRS and CDR2 YFSETQ come from the germline V gene. The CDR3 sequence is 17 residues long. CDR3 nucleotide sequence: TGCGCCAGCAGCTGGGCTGGACAGGGGGCGAATAATTCACCCCTCCACTTT. This gives the protein CASSWAGQGANNSPLHF.

This sequence joins TRBV5-4 and TRBJ2-5, with TRBD1 matching over 9 bases. From germline, CDR1 is SGHNT and CDR2 YYREEE (reference sequence). This CDR3 contains 14 residues. Germline trimming cut 10 bases from V and 4 bases from J; bases unmatched to any gene: 11. CDR3: CAWTGETRRETQYF. DNA of the CDR3: TGTGCCTGGACAGGGGAAACTCGGAGAGAGACCCAGTACTTC. Using reference TRBV5-4 and TRBJ2-5 for the parts outside the CDR3, the full variable domain is ETGVTQSPTHLIKTRGQQVTLRCSSQSGHNTVSWYQQALGQGPQFIFQYYREEENGRGNFPPRFSGLQFPNYSSELNVNALELDDSALYLCAWTGETRRETQYFGPGTRLLVL.

This chain joins TRBV4-1 and TRBJ1-2, with 8 bases aligning to TRBD1. V was pared by 3 bases and J by 6 bases, with 9 bases of the junction left unmatched. Germline V gives CDR1 MGHRA, CDR2 YSYEKL. CDR3 size: 15 residues. Here the CDR3 reads CASSQQQGVGDGYTF. Written as DNA, the CDR3 is TGCGCCAGCAGCCAGCAACAGGGGGTAGGGGATGGCTACACCTTC.

Concerning this clone: This CDR3 is also generated by other DNA sequences in the sample. The rearrangement joins TRBV11-2 to TRBJ2-7; TRBD1 agrees at 9 bases. The CDR3 runs to 14 residues. Trimming cost V 1 base and J 2 bases; bases outside gene matches: 0. Germline CDR1 and CDR2: SGHAT and FQNNGV. CDR3 in DNA: TGTGCCAGCAGCTTAGGGACAGGGGCCTACGAGCAGTACTTC. Encoded protein: CASSLGTGAYEQYF. The complete variable domain, with remaining parts taken from reference TRBV11-2 and TRBJ2-7, reads EAGVAQSPRYKIIEKRQSVAFWCNPISGHATLYWYQQILGQGPKLLIQFQNNGVVDDSQLPKDRFSAERLKGVDSTLKIQPAKLEDSAVYLCASSLGTGAYEQYFGPGTRLTVT.

The V and J genes are TRBV7-3 and TRBJ2-2, with TRBD2 identical over 16 bases. Germline-derived CDR1 and CDR2 are SGHTA and FQGTGA. The length of the CDR3 is 19 residues. J lost 4 bases, V lost 5 bases, and 10 bases had no gene match. The CDR3 DNA reads TGTGCCAGCAGCCCAACCGGGACTAGCGGGGGGGCAGGCACCGGGGAGCTGTTTTTT. Its translation: CASSPTGTSGGAGTGELFF. Supplemented by reference TRBV7-3 and TRBJ2-2, the full variable domain reads GAGVSQTPSNKVTEKGKYVELRCDPISGHTALYWYRQSLGQGPEFLIYFQGTGAADDSGLPNDRFFAVRPEGSVSTLKIQRTERGDSAVYLCASSPTGTSGGAGTGELFFGEGSRLTVL.

V is TRBV5-1 and J is TRBJ1-4, with TRBD1 as a possible D gene (6 bases). The CDR3 extends over 17 amino acids. The ends were cut back, 0 bases at V and 7 bases at J, with 19 bases in the middle. Per germline, CDR1 SGHRS and CDR2 YFSETQ. This chain's CDR3 is CASSLELQGRLTEKLFF. The CDR3 DNA reads as TGCGCCAGCAGCTTGGAGTTGCAGGGGCGGTTGACTGAAAAACTGTTTTTT.

The chain uses TRBV6-4 and TRBJ2-2; 8 nucleotides align to TRBD2. Germline trimming cut 5 bases from V and 4 bases from J; bases unmatched to any gene: 9. In germline, CDR1 is MRHNA, CDR2 SNTAGT. This CDR3 is built from 16 residues. Written as DNA, the CDR3 is TGTGCCAGCAGTCAGAGTAGCGGGGATTTCACCGGGGAGCTGTTTTTT. Translated: CASSQSSGDFTGELFF.

The chain recombines TRBV29-1 with TRBJ1-4, with TRBD1 matching 9 bases. CDR1 and CDR2 (germline): SQVTM, ANQGSEA. Losses at the gene ends were 7 bases for V and 5 bases for J; bases not matched to a gene: 5. There are 13 residues in the CDR3. CDR3 residues: CSAQQGANEKLFF. CDR3 DNA sequence: TGCAGCGCGCAACAGGGGGCGAATGAAAAACTGTTTTTT.

J is TRBJ2-1 and V is TRBV7-3, with D possibly TRBD1 on 5 matching bases. Per the germline V gene, CDR1 is SGHTA and CDR2 is FQGTGA. This CDR3 comprises 15 residues. Trimming shortened V by 4 bases and J by 7 bases, and 17 bases separated the two germline ends. DNA for the CDR3: TGTGCCAGCAGCTCACAGGCCGGCGGCGCGAATGAGCAGTTCTTC. This encodes CASSSQAGGANEQFF.

The chain has TRBV4-1 and TRBJ1-5, with 7 bases matching TRBD1. This CDR3 contains 15 residues. Trimming took 1 base from V and 4 from J; bases not matched to a gene: 4. Germline V gene lookup returns CDR1 MGHRA and CDR2 YSYEKL. This chain's CDR3 is CASSQGDRQNQPQHF. DNA for the CDR3: TGCGCCAGCAGCCAAGGGGACAGACAAAATCAGCCCCAGCATTTT.